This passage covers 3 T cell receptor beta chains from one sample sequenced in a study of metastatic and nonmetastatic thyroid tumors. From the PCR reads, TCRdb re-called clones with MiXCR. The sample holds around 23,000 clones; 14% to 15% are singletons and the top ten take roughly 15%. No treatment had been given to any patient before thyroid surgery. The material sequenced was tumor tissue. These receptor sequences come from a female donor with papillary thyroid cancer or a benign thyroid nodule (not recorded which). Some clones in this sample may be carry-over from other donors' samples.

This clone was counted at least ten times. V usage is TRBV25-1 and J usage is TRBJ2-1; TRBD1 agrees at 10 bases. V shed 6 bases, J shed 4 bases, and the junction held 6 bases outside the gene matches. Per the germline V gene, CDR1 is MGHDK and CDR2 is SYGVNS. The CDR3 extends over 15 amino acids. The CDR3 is CASSRDRGGYNEQFF. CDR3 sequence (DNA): TGTGCCAGCAGCCGGGACAGGGGAGGGTACAATGAGCAGTTCTTC. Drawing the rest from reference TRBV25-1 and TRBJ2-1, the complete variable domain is EADIYQTPRYLVIGTGKKITLECSQTMGHDKMYWYQQDPGMELHLIHYSYGVNSTEKGDLSSESTVSRIRTEHFPLTLESARPSHTSQYLCASSRDRGGYNEQFFGPGTRLTVL.

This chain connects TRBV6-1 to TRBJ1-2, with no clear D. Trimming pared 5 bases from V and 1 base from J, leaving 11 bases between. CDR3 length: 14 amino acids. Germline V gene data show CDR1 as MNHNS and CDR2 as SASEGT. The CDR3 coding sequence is TGTGCCAGCAGTCTTGAAAGGGATAACTATGGCTACACCTTC. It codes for CASSLERDNYGYTF.

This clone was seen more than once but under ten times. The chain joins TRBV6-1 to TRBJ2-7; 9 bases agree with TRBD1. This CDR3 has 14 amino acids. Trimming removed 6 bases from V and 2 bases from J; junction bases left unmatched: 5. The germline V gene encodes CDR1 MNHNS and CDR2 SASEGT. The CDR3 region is CASRQTGGPYEQYF. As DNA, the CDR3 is TGTGCCAGCAGACAGACAGGGGGGCCCTACGAGCAGTACTTC.